This T cell receptor (beta chain) stems from a study of control samples from healthy donors and cancer patients. The V and J ends lost 3 bases and 2 bases, in that order; junction bases with no gene match: 3. This CDR3 spans 16 amino acids. Germline V gene sequence: CDR1 KGHSH, CDR2 LQKENI. Only in-frame clones appear in the TCRdb table, and some are missing; sequencing was by immunoSEQ multiplex PCR. Seen here are under 150,000 clones, around 90% observed once, and the top ten hold over 2%. The sequence was collected from a woman in her seventies in good health. The chain uses TRBV18 and TRBJ2-3, with TRBD2 matching over 12 bases. Input material: blood. The CDR3, as DNA: TGTGCCAGCTCACCTGGACTAGCGGGAACCACAGATACGCAGTATTTT. This gives the protein CASSPGLAGTTDTQYF.